This TCR beta chain originates from a study of T cell responses to AZD1222 COVID-19 vaccine. With V trimmed by 5 bases and J by 3 bases, 6 bases remained unmatched. The V gene's germline CDR1 is SGHTA and CDR2 FQGNSA. This CDR3 is built from 15 residues. Generated by immunoSEQ multiplex PCR, the TCRdb table keeps only in-frame clones and is missing some. The data contain under 200,000 clones, about 88% of them singletons. The chain is built from TRBV7-2 and TRBJ1-5; 8 bases agree with TRBD1. The sequence was collected from an adult in good health. Sequences were derived from peripheral blood, sampled on day 0 of AZD1222 vaccination. CDR3 bases: TGTGCCAGCAGCCGGGACAGGAGGGACAATCAGCCCCAGCATTTT. This sequence encodes CASSRDRRDNQPQHF.